The source of this T cell receptor beta chain is a study of T cells expressing NK-cell markers. TCRdb re-called the 5' RACE reads and gives one entry per CDR3 protein, without DNA. Its table records about 540,000 distinct CDR3 sequences. CDR3 length: 14 residues. The sequence was collected from a man aged 18 to 30 in good health. The sample comprised blood T cells: a sorted CD56 or NKG2C T cell subset, CD4+ or CD8+ T cells, or bulk PBMC T cells (not recorded which). The chain couples TRBV21-1 to TRBJ1-2; TCRdb picks TRBD1, but there is no DNA to check that call. TRBV21-1 is given as a pseudogene. The CDR3: CASSKGGGKYGYTF.